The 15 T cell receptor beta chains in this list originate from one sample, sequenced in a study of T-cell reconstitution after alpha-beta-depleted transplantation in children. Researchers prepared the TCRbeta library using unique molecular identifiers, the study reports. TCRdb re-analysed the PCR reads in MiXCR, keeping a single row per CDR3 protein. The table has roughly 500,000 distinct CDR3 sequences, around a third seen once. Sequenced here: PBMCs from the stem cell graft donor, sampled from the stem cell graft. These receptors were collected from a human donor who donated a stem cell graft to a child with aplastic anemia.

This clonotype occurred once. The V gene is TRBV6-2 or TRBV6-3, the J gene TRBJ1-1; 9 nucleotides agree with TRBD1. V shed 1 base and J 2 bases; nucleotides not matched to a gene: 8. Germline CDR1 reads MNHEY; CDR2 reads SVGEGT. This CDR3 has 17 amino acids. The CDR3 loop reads CASSYYTGQGRNTEAFF. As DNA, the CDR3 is TGTGCCAGCAGTTACTATACCGGACAGGGGCGAAACACTGAAGCTTTCTTT.

CDR3 sequence (DNA): TGTGCCAGCAGCTTAGTGGGACTAGCGGGAGGGACCCAGTACTTC. It encodes CASSLVGLAGGTQYF. The chain has TRBV11-2 and TRBJ2-5; TRBD2 aligns across 15 bases. Trimming removed 1 base from V and 7 bases from J; junction bases left unmatched: 1. The CDR3 sequence is 15 residues long. The germline V gene encodes CDR1 SGHAT and CDR2 FQNNGV.

The CDR3, as DNA: TGTGCCAGCAGCTTACGGCCGGGGGGCGGAGAGACCCAGTACTTC. It codes for CASSLRPGGGETQYF. V is TRBV7-2 and J is TRBJ2-5; tentatively, D is TRBD2 (7 bases). CDR3 size: 15 residues. CDR1 SGHTA and CDR2 FQGNSA come from the germline V gene. Trimming took off 2 bases at V and 4 bases at J, with 14 bases between the two ends.

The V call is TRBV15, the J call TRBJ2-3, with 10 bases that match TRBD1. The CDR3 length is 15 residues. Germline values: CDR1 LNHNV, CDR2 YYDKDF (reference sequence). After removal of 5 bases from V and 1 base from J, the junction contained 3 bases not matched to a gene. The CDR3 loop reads CATSGGTGGTDTQYF. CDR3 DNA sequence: TGTGCCACCAGCGGGGGGACAGGGGGCACAGATACGCAGTATTTT.

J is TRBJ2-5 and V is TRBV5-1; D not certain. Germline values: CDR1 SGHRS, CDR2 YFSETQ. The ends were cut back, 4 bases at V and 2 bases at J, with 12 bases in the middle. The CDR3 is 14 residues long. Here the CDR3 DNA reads TGCGCCAGCAGCCCCAGTAAGGCTCAAGAGACCCAGTACTTC. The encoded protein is CASSPSKAQETQYF.

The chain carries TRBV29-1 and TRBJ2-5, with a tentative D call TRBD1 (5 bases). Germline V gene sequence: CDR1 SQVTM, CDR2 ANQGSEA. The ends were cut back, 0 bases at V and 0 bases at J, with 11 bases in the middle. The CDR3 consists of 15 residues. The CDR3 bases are TGCAGCGTTGAAGATGTTCCGACAGACCAAGAGACCCAGTACTTC. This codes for CSVEDVPTDQETQYF.

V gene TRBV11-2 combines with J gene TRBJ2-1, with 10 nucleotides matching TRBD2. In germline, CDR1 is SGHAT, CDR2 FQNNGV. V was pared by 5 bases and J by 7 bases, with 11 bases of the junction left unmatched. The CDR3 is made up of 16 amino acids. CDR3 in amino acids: CASSSLLAGPRNEQFF. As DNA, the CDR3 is TGTGCCAGCAGCAGCCTACTAGCGGGGCCACGAAATGAGCAGTTCTTC.

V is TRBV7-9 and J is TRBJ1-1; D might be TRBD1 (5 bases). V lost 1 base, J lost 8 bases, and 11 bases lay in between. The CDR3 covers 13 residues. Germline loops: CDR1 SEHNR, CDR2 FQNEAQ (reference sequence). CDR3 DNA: TGTGCCAGCAGCTTAGTGGGACCCGAGGAAGCTTTCTTT. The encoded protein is CASSLVGPEEAFF.

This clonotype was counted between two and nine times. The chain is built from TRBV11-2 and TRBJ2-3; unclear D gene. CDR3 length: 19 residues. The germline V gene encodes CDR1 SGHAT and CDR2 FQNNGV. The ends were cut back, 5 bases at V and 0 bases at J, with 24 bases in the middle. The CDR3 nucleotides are TGTGCCAGCAGCGCGCCGACCCCCTTTCCCACTACTAGCACAGATACGCAGTATTTT. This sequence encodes CASSAPTPFPTTSTDTQYF.

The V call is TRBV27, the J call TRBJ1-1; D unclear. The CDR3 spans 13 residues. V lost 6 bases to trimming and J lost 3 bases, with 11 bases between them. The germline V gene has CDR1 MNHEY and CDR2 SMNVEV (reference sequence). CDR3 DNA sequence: TGTGCCAGCAGCTGGTCCCGGGACACTGAAGCTTTCTTT. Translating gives CASSWSRDTEAFF.

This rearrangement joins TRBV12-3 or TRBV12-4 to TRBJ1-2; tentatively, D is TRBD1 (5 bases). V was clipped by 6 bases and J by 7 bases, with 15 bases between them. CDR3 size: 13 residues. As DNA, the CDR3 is TGTGCCAGCAGCTCAGGGTTTGGGGGTGGCTACACCTTC. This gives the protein CASSSGFGGGYTF.

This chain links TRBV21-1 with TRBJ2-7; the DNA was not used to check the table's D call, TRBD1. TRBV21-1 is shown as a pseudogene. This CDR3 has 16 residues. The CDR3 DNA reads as TGTGCCAGCAGCAGCCCTAGACAGGAAAGCTCCTACGAGCAGTACGTC. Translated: CASSSPRQESSYEQYV.

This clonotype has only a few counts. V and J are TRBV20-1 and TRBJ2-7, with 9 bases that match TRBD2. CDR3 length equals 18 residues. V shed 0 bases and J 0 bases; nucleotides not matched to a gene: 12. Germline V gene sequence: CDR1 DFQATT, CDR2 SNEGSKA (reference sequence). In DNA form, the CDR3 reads TGCAGTGCTAGAGATCGACTACTAGCGGGTTTTCTCTCCTACGAGCAGTACTTC. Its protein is CSARDRLLAGFLSYEQYF.

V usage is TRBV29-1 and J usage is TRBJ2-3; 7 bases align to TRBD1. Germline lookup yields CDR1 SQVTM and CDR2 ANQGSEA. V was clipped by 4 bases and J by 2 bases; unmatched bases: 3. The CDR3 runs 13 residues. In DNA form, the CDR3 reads TGCAGCGTTGTAGAGGGGGCCACAGATACGCAGTATTTT. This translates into CSVVEGATDTQYF.

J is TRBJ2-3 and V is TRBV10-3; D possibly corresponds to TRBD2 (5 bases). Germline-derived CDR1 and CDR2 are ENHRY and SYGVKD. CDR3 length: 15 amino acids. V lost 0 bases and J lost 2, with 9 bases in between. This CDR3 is CAISESGLDTDTQYF. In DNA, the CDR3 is TGTGCCATCAGTGAGTCAGGACTCGACACAGATACGCAGTATTTT.